The entry that follows covers one T cell receptor beta chain sequence. The template was RNA from unsorted bulk tissue. Donors were chemotherapy-naive, newly diagnosed lung cancer surgical patients in China, August–late 2014. The record originates from a study of tumor and adjacent non-tumor tissue in lung cancer. Looking at the study overall: On average, productive TCRbeta reads reached a few million per sample.

TCRbeta libraries were built with three rounds of nested PCR, modified from ARM-PCR. In TCRdb, the multiplex PCR reads were re-called with MiXCR into one record per CDR3 protein. This table holds some 120,000 distinct CDR3 sequences, 55% to 75% found once. Sample: lung tumor tissue. This receptor was obtained from a man aged 25-45 years with non-small cell lung cancer.

In DNA, the CDR3 is TGTGCCAGCAGTGCGATTGGAGTAGCGGGGAGGGCAGATACGCAGTATTTT. As protein: CASSAIGVAGRADTQYF. This chain uses TRBV6-6 with TRBJ2-3, with 8 positions matching TRBD2. The V and J ends lost 5 bases and 4 bases, in that order; junction bases with no gene match: 14. The germline V gene encodes CDR1 MNHNY and CDR2 SVGAGI (reference sequence). The CDR3 contains 17 residues.